One sample yielded the 21 T cell receptor beta chains listed below, sequenced in a study of monozygotic twins with inflammatory bowel disease. Reprocessing the 5' RACE reads, TCRdb reports a single entry for every CDR3 protein and omits DNA. Its table records about 450,000 distinct CDR3 sequences. Sample: blood. These receptors came from a human donor with ulcerative colitis or Crohn's disease, or a healthy co-twin of an affected twin (not recorded which).

CDR3 in amino acids: CASEGGMEFGQYF. V gene TRBV12-5 combines with J gene TRBJ2-7; TCRdb lists TRBD1, though no DNA is available to test this call. Germline V gives CDR1 LGHNT, CDR2 FRNRAP. The CDR3 has 13 amino acids.

The rearrangement uses TRBV5-5 and TRBJ2-1; TCRdb's assignment of TRBD1 cannot be checked, as there is no DNA. Germline values: CDR1 SGHKS, CDR2 YYEKEE (reference sequence). The CDR3 length is 12 residues. CDR3 amino acids: CASSLLAGEQFF.

The chain is built from TRBV9 and TRBJ2-6; TCRdb picks TRBD1, but there is no DNA to check that call. Germline CDR1 reads SGDLS; CDR2 reads YYNGEE. This CDR3 spans 16 amino acids. This chain's CDR3 is CASRGQGRNGANVLTF.

CDR3 loop: CASSDRDVTVAIHEQYF. The chain joins TRBV2 to TRBJ2-7; TCRdb designates TRBD1, a call that cannot be tested without DNA. Germline CDR1 reads SNHLY; CDR2 reads FYNNEI. This CDR3 has 17 residues.

V is TRBV20-1 and J is TRBJ2-3; TCRdb picks TRBD2, but there is no DNA to check that call. The CDR3 length is 16 residues. The V gene's germline CDR1 is DFQATT and CDR2 SNEGSKA (reference sequence). The CDR3 here is CSARDPSGRFPDTQYF.

The rearrangement uses TRBV5-6 and TRBJ1-5; the D call from TCRdb, TRBD1, cannot be confirmed without DNA. CDR1 and CDR2 from the germline V gene are SGHDT and YYEEEE. This CDR3 spans 15 amino acids. The CDR3 loop reads CASSLGGSANQPQHF.

The chain employs TRBV19 and TRBJ2-2. The CDR3 consists of 18 residues. Germline CDR1 is LNHDA and CDR2 is SQIVND (reference sequence). The CDR3: CASSILGYDKHYTGELFF.

This chain connects TRBV19 to TRBJ1-2; absent DNA, TCRdb's TRBD1 call cannot be checked. Germline loops: CDR1 LNHDA, CDR2 SQIVND (reference sequence). The CDR3 totals 13 residues. This chain's CDR3 is CASSIREREGYTF.

The rearrangement links TRBV9 to TRBJ2-3. This CDR3 is built from 11 residues. CDR1 and CDR2 (germline): SGDLS, YYNGEE. The CDR3 spells CASSVEDTQYF.

V gene TRBV27 combines with J gene TRBJ2-4; lacking DNA, the TRBD1 call made by TCRdb goes unchecked. Germline V gene lookup returns CDR1 MNHEY and CDR2 SMNVEV (reference sequence). The CDR3 spans 16 residues. CDR3 protein: CASSSRQQLAKNIQYF.

This chain uses TRBV28 with TRBJ2-7; TCRdb's D gene call, TRBD1, goes unchecked for lack of DNA. The CDR3 runs to 16 residues. Germline loops: CDR1 MDHEN, CDR2 SYDVKM. The CDR3 spells CASSLWGQGTSYEQYF.

The chain combines TRBV2 with TRBJ1-2. Germline V gene data show CDR1 as SNHLY and CDR2 as FYNNEI. The CDR3 is 14 amino acids. This chain's CDR3 is CASSDGRSAYGYTF.

This sequence joins TRBV5-1 and TRBJ1-2; TCRdb reports TRBD1, a call that lacks DNA to check it against. From germline, CDR1 is SGHRS and CDR2 YFSETQ. CDR3 length: 14 residues. CDR3 protein: CASSLTLQGKGYTF.

The chain recombines TRBV2 with TRBJ2-2; TCRdb lists TRBD1, though no DNA is available to test this call. Germline CDR1 reads SNHLY; CDR2 reads FYNNEI. There are 12 residues in the CDR3. Here the CDR3 reads CASRGDGGELFF.

The chain joins TRBV5-1 to TRBJ1-4. Germline V gives CDR1 SGHRS, CDR2 YFSETQ. The CDR3 is 15 amino acids. The CDR3 is CASSLAGITNEKLFF.

This chain links TRBV7-2 with TRBJ2-3; absent DNA, TCRdb's TRBD2 call cannot be checked. CDR1 is SGHTA and CDR2 is FQGNSA in the germline V gene. CDR3 length: 17 amino acids. The CDR3 loop is CASSLMGGRMSTDTQYF.

The chain's CDR3 is CASSLVRNQAFF. V is TRBV12-3 or TRBV12-4 and J is TRBJ1-1. The CDR3 length is 12 residues.

The chain has TRBV6-2 or TRBV6-3 and TRBJ2-1; there is no DNA to check the TCRdb D call of TRBD2. CDR1 is MNHEY, CDR2 SVGEGT, per germline. The CDR3 has 14 residues. This CDR3 is CASSYLAGDSVQFF.

This chain links TRBV12-3 or TRBV12-4 with TRBJ2-7; TCRdb's D gene call, TRBD2, goes unchecked for lack of DNA. The CDR3 contains 15 residues. The CDR3 region is CASSPSGRAVGEQYF.

The chain combines TRBV5-1 with TRBJ2-3. The germline V gene has CDR1 SGHRS and CDR2 YFSETQ. The CDR3 is 13 residues long. CDR3 in amino acids: CASSSTGTDTQYF.

The chain has TRBV29-1 and TRBJ1-1; TCRdb's assignment of TRBD1 cannot be checked, as there is no DNA. CDR3 length: 12 residues. Germline V lookup: CDR1 SQVTM, CDR2 ANQGSEA. The CDR3: CSAHPTVGEAFF.